One and the same sample provided the 22 T cell receptor beta chains below, sequenced in a study. The sorted Tregs were CD4+CD25+CD127-/low cells. From the 5' RACE reads, TCRdb called clonotypes with MiXCR, one entry per CDR3 protein. Seen here are around 55,000 distinct CDR3 sequences, about a fifth observed once, and the top ten hold about 2.9%. The sample comprised tumor-infiltrating Tregs sorted from the breast tumor. The source of these receptors is a female donor with breast cancer.

With respect to this clonotype: Likely a read error: the CDR3 ends without its conserved phenylalanine or tryptophan. The chain is built from TRBV12-3 or TRBV12-4 and TRBJ2-7; TRBD2 matches 7 bases. V was clipped by 5 bases and J by 6 bases; unmatched bases: 7. This CDR3 has 13 amino acids. This CDR3 is CASSPHPGGEQYL. The CDR3 DNA is TGTGCCAGCAGTCCCCATCCGGGGGGCGAGCAGTACCTC.

This sequence joins TRBV10-3 and TRBJ2-1; TRBD2 aligns across 9 bases. There are 17 residues in the CDR3. Trimming at V came to 10 bases and at J to 6 bases, leaving 19 bases not matched to a gene. Germline V CDR1 and CDR2: ENHRY, SYGVKD. The CDR3 DNA reads as TGTGCCAGCAGAGACTTGTGGGCTCGCGGGAGGGCCAATGAGCAGTTCTTC. Translating it yields CASRDLWARGRANEQFF.

By its share, this clonotype is medium-sized. The chain recombines TRBV5-1 with TRBJ1-1; 7 bases fit TRBD1. V lost 4 bases and J lost 4; bases outside the gene matches: 10. The CDR3 is 15 residues long. Germline V gene data show CDR1 as SGHRS and CDR2 as YFSETQ. CDR3 coding DNA: TGCGCCAGCAGCCTCATCGGGCAGGGGGGCACTGAAGCTTTCTTT. This sequence encodes CASSLIGQGGTEAFF.

The genes are TRBV6-5 and TRBJ2-5, with TRBD1 identical over 9 bases. V shed 2 bases and J 5 bases; nucleotides not matched to a gene: 3. The CDR3 is made up of 14 amino acids. Germline CDR1 is MNHEY and CDR2 is SVGAGI. This chain's CDR3 is CASSYGTGMETQYF. In DNA, the CDR3 is TGTGCCAGCAGTTACGGGACAGGGATGGAGACCCAGTACTTC.

This clonotype appeared many times. The chain employs TRBV5-6 and TRBJ2-1, with no clear D. Germline values: CDR1 SGHDT, CDR2 YYEEEE. This CDR3 is built from 11 residues. V lost 3 bases, J lost 10 bases, and 8 bases lay in between. The CDR3 loop reads CASSYLKEQFF. As DNA, the CDR3 is TGTGCCAGCAGCTACCTAAAGGAGCAGTTCTTC.

This clonotype was seen only a few times. Sequence at one end of the junction differs from germline and may be a read error. The chain carries TRBV12-3 or TRBV12-4 and TRBJ1-4; D remains unclear. The CDR3 has 13 amino acids. The CDR3 DNA sequence: TGTGCCAGCAGTTATGAGAGTGGTGAAAAACTGATTTTT. Translation gives CASSYESGEKLIF.

About this clonotype: Relative to the germline gene, one junction end is altered; a read error may explain this. CDR3 sequence: CACSFGLGVAGELFF. DNA for the CDR3: TGCGCCTGCAGCTTCGGGCTGGGGGTTGCCGGGGAGCTGTTTTTT. The chain couples TRBV5-1 to TRBJ2-2, with D perhaps matching TRBD1 or TRBD2 (5 bases each). This CDR3 region has 15 residues. Germline V gives CDR1 SGHRS, CDR2 YFSETQ.

This clonotype was seen only a few times. The rearrangement links TRBV6-1 to TRBJ2-5; TRBD2 might be the D (6 bases). Germline assignment: CDR1 MNHNS and CDR2 SASEGT. V lost 2 bases, J lost 4 bases, and 14 bases lay in between. The CDR3 is 15 amino acids. CDR3 in amino acids: CASSESWGVLETQYF. The DNA of the CDR3 is TGTGCCAGCAGTGAATCCTGGGGGGTACTAGAGACCCAGTACTTC.

This clonotype has only a few counts. This sequence joins TRBV20-1 and TRBJ2-4, with a possible D match to TRBD1 (7 bases). From germline, CDR1 is DFQATT and CDR2 SNEGSKA (reference sequence). The CDR3 runs 15 residues. The ends were cut back, 0 bases at V and 8 bases at J, with 17 bases in the middle. CDR3 sequence reads: CSARDLQGDWDIQYF. As DNA, the CDR3 is TGCAGTGCTAGAGATCTTCAGGGGGACTGGGACATTCAGTACTTC.

The V gene is TRBV20-1, the J gene TRBJ1-5; D unclear. The CDR3 consists of 13 residues. Germline CDR1 is DFQATT and CDR2 is SNEGSKA (reference sequence). Trimming left V 4 bases short and J 1 base short, with 8 bases between. DNA for the CDR3: TGCAGTGCTACAGGTGGGAGCAATCAGCCCCAGCATTTT. Its translation is CSATGGSNQPQHF.

The CDR3 spells CASSLGLAGDHEQYF. The CDR3 nucleotides read TGTGCCAGCAGCTTAGGACTAGCGGGAGACCACGAGCAGTACTTC. This rearrangement joins TRBV7-7 to TRBJ2-7; 12 bases match TRBD2. V trimming: 1 base; J trimming: 5 bases; junction bases outside the gene matches: 3. Germline CDR1 SSHAT, CDR2 FNYEAQ (reference sequence). This CDR3 region has 15 residues.

This clonotype came up a few times. V and J are TRBV6-6 and TRBJ1-1; TRBD1 agrees at 7 bases. V lost 6 bases and J lost 5; bases outside the gene matches: 6. The CDR3 totals 13 residues. Germline CDR1 and CDR2: MNHNY and SVGAGI (reference sequence). The CDR3 protein is CASSPGQRTEAFF. DNA of the CDR3: TGTGCCAGCAGCCCGGGACAGCGAACTGAAGCTTTCTTT.

In the case of this clonotype: The final CDR3 position lacks the conserved phenylalanine or tryptophan, pointing to a likely read error. The V gene is TRBV20-1, the J gene TRBJ1-2; 10 bases map to TRBD1. Losses at the gene ends were 3 bases for V and 8 bases for J; bases not matched to a gene: 3. Germline V gene data show CDR1 as DFQATT and CDR2 as SNEGSKA (reference sequence). CDR3 length: 12 amino acids. CDR3 sequence reads: CSARTGGRGYTL. CDR3 bases: TGCAGTGCTAGGACAGGGGGCAGGGGCTACACCCTC.

This clonotype came up a few times. V usage is TRBV4-3 and J usage is TRBJ1-6; TRBD1 matches at 8 bases. This CDR3 has 15 amino acids. V lost 3 bases and J lost 5; bases outside the gene matches: 3. The germline V gene encodes CDR1 LGHNA and CDR2 YSLEER. DNA of the CDR3: TGCGCCAGCAGCCAGGCCAGGGGGCATAATTCACCCCTCCACTTT. Residues: CASSQARGHNSPLHF.

As to this clonotype: A single base separates this from a much larger clone, so it may be a read error. V and J are TRBV24-1 and TRBJ2-1, with D unclear. Trimming stripped 3 bases from V and 5 bases from J, with 1 base between. The CDR3 is 11 residues long. Germline CDR1 KGHDR, CDR2 SFDVKD. The CDR3: CATSDDNEQFF. The CDR3 DNA sequence: TGTGCCACCAGTGATGACAATGAGCAGTTCTTC.

This clonotype has more than one count but fewer than ten. The chain carries TRBV28 and TRBJ2-7; D gene ambiguous. Trimming shortened V by 6 bases and J by 2 bases, and 11 bases separated the two germline ends. Germline V gives CDR1 MDHEN, CDR2 SYDVKM. This CDR3 comprises 13 residues. The CDR3 spells CASSTGPTYEQYF. The CDR3 DNA is TGTGCCAGCAGCACCGGGCCAACCTACGAGCAGTACTTC.

The rearrangement joins TRBV29-1 to TRBJ2-5, with 7 positions matching TRBD1. The CDR3 is made up of 13 amino acids. In germline, CDR1 is SQVTM, CDR2 ANQGSEA. Trimming cost V 7 bases and J 2 bases; bases outside gene matches: 7. CDR3 in amino acids: CSDRDSTQETQYF. CDR3 nucleotide sequence: TGCAGCGATCGGGACAGTACACAAGAGACCCAGTACTTC.

In its sample, this clonotype was seen a few times. The chain is built from TRBV20-1 and TRBJ2-1, with 11 bases identical to TRBD2. V shed 1 base and J 9 bases; nucleotides not matched to a gene: 5. The germline V gene encodes CDR1 DFQATT and CDR2 SNEGSKA (reference sequence). The CDR3 runs to 14 residues. CDR3 sequence reads: CSARVAGGPLEQFF. For the CDR3, the DNA is TGCAGTGCTAGAGTAGCGGGAGGGCCACTTGAGCAGTTCTTC.

This clonotype was picked up a small number of times. The J gene is TRBJ2-3, the V gene TRBV6-5, with D hard to call. The CDR3 consists of 14 residues. From germline, CDR1 is MNHEY and CDR2 SVGAGI. Trimming cost V 0 bases and J 3 bases, with 7 bases left between them. In DNA, the CDR3 is TGTGCCAGCAGTTACTCGATTTTTACAGATACGCAGTATTTT. This encodes CASSYSIFTDTQYF.

This clonotype was observed at least ten times. The rearrangement uses TRBV5-1 and TRBJ2-2; tentatively, D is TRBD1 (5 bases). V lost 0 bases and J 2 bases, leaving 8 bases between the germline ends. CDR1 and CDR2 from the germline V gene are SGHRS and YFSETQ. This CDR3 is built from 15 residues. The CDR3 sequence: CASSLDRLNTGELFF. Written as DNA, the CDR3 is TGCGCCAGCAGCTTGGACAGGCTCAACACCGGGGAGCTGTTTTTT.

There are a few counts of this clonotype. CDR3 DNA: TGCGCCAGCAGCTTGGCCGGCAGACTGAACACCGGGGAGCTGTTTTTT. Amino acids: CASSLAGRLNTGELFF. The chain combines TRBV5-1 with TRBJ2-2; D unclear. CDR1 SGHRS and CDR2 YFSETQ come from the germline V gene. The CDR3 spans 16 residues. Trimming cost V 0 bases and J 1 base, with 10 bases left between them.

V is TRBV2 and J is TRBJ1-1; TRBD1 might be the D (5 bases). Deletions cut 9 bases from V and 6 bases from J, with 14 bases between. The CDR3 is 12 amino acids. The germline V gene encodes CDR1 SNHLY and CDR2 FYNNEI. The CDR3 nucleotides are TGTGCCAGAACGACAGTGTTCGCTGAAGCTTTCTTT. This encodes CARTTVFAEAFF.